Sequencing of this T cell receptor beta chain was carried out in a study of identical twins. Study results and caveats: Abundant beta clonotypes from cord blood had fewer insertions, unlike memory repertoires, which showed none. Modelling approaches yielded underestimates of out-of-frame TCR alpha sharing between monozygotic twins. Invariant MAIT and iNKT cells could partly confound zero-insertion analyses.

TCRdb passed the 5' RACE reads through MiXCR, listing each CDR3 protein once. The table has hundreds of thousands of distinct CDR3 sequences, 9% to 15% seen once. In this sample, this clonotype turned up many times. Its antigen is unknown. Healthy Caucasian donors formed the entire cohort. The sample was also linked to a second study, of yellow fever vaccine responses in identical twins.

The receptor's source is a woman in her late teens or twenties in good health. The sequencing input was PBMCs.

CDR3 protein: CASSSDRAHYGYTF. Here the CDR3 DNA reads TGCGCCAGCAGCTCGGACAGGGCTCACTATGGCTACACCTTC. J is TRBJ1-2 and V is TRBV5-1, with 8 bases fitting TRBD1. CDR1 and CDR2 from the germline V gene are SGHRS and YFSETQ. The CDR3 loop spans 14 amino acids. Trimming took 3 bases from V and 3 from J; bases not matched to a gene: 4. Full variable domain (remainder filled in from reference TRBV5-1 and TRBJ1-2): KAGVTQTPRYLIKTRGQQVTLSCSPISGHRSVSWYQQTPGQGLQFLFEYFSETQRNKGNFPGRFSGRQFSNSRSEMNVSTLELGDSALYLCASSSDRAHYGYTFGSGTRLTVV.